The 4 T cell receptor beta chains below were found in one sample sequenced in a study of shared clonotypes between healthy human individuals. TCRdb keeps only in-frame clones here, not all; method: immunoSEQ multiplex PCR. This sample has approximately 1,000,000 clones, with roughly 80% found just once. The sequenced sample consisted of memory CD4+ T cells from PBMCs. Subset indicated: CD45RA-negative fraction. The receptor source for this set is a man aged 18 to 29 in good health. Some clones in this sample may be carry-over from other donors' samples.

Notes on this clone: A far larger clone lies a single base away; this is likely a read error. The same CDR3 arises from other DNA sequences in this sample as well. The CDR3 bases are TGTGCCTGGAGTACGGCCACAGATACGCAGTACTTT. Translated: CAWSTATDTQYF. The chain links TRBV30 to TRBJ2-3; D unclear. The CDR3 totals 12 residues. Germline V CDR1 and CDR2: GTSNPN, SVGIG (reference sequence).

V gene TRBV21-1 combines with J gene TRBJ2-7; TRBD2 is the table's D call and was not checked against the DNA. TRBV21-1 is designated a pseudogene. This CDR3 region has 17 residues. Here the CDR3 reads CASSPPSPVHETYEQYF. Written as DNA, the CDR3 is TGTGCCAGCAGCCCCCCATCGCCTGTACATGAGACTTACGAGCAGTACTTC.

This clone appeared a few times. V gene TRBV5-4 combines with J gene TRBJ1-2, with unresolved D. This CDR3 region has 13 residues. V was pared by 4 bases and J by 4 bases, with 11 bases between. From germline, CDR1 is SGHNT and CDR2 YYREEE (reference sequence). The CDR3 nucleotides are TGTGCCAGCAGCCCCGCTCTGTCCTATGGCTACACCTTC. Translation: CASSPALSYGYTF. Variable domain in full (rest from reference TRBV5-4 and TRBJ1-2): ETGVTQSPTHLIKTRGQQVTLRCSSQSGHNTVSWYQQALGQGPQFIFQYYREEENGRGNFPPRFSGLQFPNYSSELNVNALELDDSALYLCASSPALSYGYTFGSGTRLTVV.

V usage is TRBV18 and J usage is TRBJ2-1; weak D call: TRBD1 (6 bases). In germline, CDR1 is KGHSH, CDR2 LQKENI. This CDR3 contains 15 residues. Trimming took 3 bases from V and 1 from J, leaving 10 bases between them. This chain's CDR3 is CASSPKQGSYNEQFF. Written as DNA, the CDR3 is TGTGCCAGCTCACCTAAACAGGGATCCTACAATGAGCAGTTCTTC.